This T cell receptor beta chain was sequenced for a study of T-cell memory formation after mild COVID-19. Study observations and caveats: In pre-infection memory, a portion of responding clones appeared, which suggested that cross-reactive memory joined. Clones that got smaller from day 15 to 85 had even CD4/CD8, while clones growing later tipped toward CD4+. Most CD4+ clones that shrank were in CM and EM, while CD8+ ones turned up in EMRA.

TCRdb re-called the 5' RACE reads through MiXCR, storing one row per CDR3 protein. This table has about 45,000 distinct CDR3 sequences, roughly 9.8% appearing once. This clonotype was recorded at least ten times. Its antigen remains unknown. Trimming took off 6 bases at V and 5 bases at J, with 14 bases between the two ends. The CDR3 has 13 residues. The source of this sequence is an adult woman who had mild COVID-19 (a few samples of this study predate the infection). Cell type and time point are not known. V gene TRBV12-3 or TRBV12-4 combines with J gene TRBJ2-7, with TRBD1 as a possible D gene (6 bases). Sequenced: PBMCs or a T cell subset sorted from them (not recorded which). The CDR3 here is CASRQTGRNEQYF. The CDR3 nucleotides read TGTGCCAGCAGACAGACAGGAAGAAACGAGCAGTACTTC.